This TCR beta chain was captured by sequencing in a study of T cells in Graves' hyperthyroidism and ophthalmopathy. A word on this clonotype: Possible read error: a much larger clone is one base away.

RNA transcripts served as the template for amplifying TCR beta CDR3 regions. Using the HTBI primer set, a first-round RT-PCR was run on the TCR CDR3. TCRdb reprocessed the multiplex PCR reads via MiXCR and lists one record per CDR3 protein. The sample lists around 350,000 distinct CDR3 sequences, roughly 13% occurring once. The CDR3 is made up of 15 amino acids. Germline values: CDR1 SGDLS, CDR2 YYNGEE. Specimen: blood. This receptor was obtained from a woman younger than 35 with Graves' hyperthyroidism. This rearrangement joins TRBV9 to TRBJ1-3; 7 nucleotides line up with TRBD1. CDR3 coding DNA: TGTGCCAGCAGCCGAGGGACAGCCTCTGGAAACACCATAAATTTT. Translation gives CASSRGTASGNTINF. Combining the CDR3 with reference TRBV9 and TRBJ1-3 gives the whole variable domain DSGVTQTPKHLITATGQRVTLRCSPRSGDLSVYWYQQSLDQGLQFLIQYYNGEERAKGNILERFSAQQFPDLHSELNLSSLELGDSALYFCASSRGTASGNTINFGEGSWLTVV.